This T cell receptor (beta chain) originates from a study of CD8+CD57+ T cells in acquired aplastic anemia. Patients chosen for sequencing had CD8+CD57+ cells that had expanded, as shown by flow cytometry. The use of genomic DNA as template underpinned the TCR beta VDJ and CDR3 profiling. TCRdb independently ran MiXCR on the reads; one entry per CDR3 protein. The sample shows approximately 58,000 distinct CDR3 sequences, about 56% of them seen only once. V lost 0 bases to trimming and J lost 10 bases, with 1 base between them. Germline values: CDR1 WSHSY, CDR2 SAAADI. There are 11 residues in the CDR3.

The TCR originated in a human donor with aplastic anemia. The sequencing sample was made of sorted CD4+, CD8+, or CD8+CD57+ T cells (not recorded which) from PBMCs. This sequence joins TRBV10-2 and TRBJ1-6; D unresolved. CDR3 region: CASSESSPLHF. The CDR3 DNA reads TGCGCCAGCAGTGAGTCATCACCCCTCCACTTT.